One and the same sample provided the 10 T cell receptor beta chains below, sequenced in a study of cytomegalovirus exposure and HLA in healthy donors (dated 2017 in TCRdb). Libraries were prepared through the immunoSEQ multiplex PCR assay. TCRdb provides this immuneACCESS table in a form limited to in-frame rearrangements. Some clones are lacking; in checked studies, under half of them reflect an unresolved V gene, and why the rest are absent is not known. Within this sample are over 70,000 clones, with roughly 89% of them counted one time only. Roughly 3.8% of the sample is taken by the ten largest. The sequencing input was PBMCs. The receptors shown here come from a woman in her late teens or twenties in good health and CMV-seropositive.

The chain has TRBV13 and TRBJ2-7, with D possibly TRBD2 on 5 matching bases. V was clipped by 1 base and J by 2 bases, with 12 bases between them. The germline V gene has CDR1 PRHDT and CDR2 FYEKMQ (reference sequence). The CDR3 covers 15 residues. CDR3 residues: CASSLEPGKAYEQYF. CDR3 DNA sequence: TGTGCCAGCAGCTTAGAGCCGGGGAAAGCCTACGAGCAGTACTTC.

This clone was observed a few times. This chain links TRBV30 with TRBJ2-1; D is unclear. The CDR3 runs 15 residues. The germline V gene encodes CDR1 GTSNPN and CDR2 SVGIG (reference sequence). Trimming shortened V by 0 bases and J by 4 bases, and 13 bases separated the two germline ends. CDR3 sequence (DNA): TGTGCCTGGAGTGTACTGGCCGGAGAGTACAATGAGCAGTTCTTC. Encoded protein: CAWSVLAGEYNEQFF.

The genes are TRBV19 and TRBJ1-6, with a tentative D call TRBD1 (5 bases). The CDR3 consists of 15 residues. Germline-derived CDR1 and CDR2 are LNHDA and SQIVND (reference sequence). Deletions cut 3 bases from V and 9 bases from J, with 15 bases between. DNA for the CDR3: TGTGCCAGTAGTATTTTAGGGGCTTCGGGTTCACCCCTCCACTTT. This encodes CASSILGASGSPLHF.

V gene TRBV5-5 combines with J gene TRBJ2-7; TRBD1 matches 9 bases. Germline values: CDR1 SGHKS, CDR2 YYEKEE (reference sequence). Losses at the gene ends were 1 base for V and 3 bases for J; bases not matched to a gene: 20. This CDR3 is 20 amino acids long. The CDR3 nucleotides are TGTGCCAGCAGCTTGTCAATTCTCCCACCCCGCCGGGACAGGGTCTACGAGCAGTACTTC. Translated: CASSLSILPPRRDRVYEQYF.

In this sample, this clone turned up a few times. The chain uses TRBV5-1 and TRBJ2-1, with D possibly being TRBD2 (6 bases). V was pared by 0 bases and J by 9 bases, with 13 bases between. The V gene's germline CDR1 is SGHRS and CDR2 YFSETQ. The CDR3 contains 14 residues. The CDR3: CASSLDSLAIEQFF. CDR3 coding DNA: TGCGCCAGCAGCTTGGATTCCCTAGCGATTGAGCAGTTCTTC.

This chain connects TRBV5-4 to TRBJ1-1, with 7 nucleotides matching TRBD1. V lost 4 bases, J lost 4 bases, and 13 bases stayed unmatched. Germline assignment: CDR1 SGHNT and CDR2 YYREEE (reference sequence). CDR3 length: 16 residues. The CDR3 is CASSIVTGTVPTEAFF. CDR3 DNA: TGTGCCAGCAGCATCGTGACCGGGACAGTGCCCACTGAAGCTTTCTTT.

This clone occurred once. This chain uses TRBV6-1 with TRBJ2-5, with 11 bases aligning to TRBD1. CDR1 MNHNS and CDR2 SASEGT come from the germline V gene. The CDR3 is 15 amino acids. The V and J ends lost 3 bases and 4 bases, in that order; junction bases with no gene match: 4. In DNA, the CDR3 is TGTGCCAGCAGTGAGATGGGACAGGGGGGAGAGACCCAGTACTTC. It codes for CASSEMGQGGETQYF.

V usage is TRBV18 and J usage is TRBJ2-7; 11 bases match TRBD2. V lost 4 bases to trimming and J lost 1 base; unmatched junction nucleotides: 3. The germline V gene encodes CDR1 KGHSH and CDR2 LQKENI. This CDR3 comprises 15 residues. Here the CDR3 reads CASSLTSGRSYEQYF. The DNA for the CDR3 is TGTGCCAGCTCACTTACTAGCGGGAGATCCTACGAGCAGTACTTC.

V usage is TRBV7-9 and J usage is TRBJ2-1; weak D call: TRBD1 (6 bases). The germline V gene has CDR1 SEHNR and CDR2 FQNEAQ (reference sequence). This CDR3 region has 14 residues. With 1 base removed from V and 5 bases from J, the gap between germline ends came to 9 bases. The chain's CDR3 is CASSLETGHNEQFF. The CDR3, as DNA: TGTGCCAGCAGCTTAGAGACAGGTCACAATGAGCAGTTCTTC.

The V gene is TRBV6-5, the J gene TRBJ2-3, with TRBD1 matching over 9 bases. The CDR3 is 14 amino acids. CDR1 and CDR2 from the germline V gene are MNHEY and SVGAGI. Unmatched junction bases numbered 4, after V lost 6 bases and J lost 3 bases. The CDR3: CASRETGGTDTQYF. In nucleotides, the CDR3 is TGTGCCAGCAGAGAGACAGGGGGAACAGATACGCAGTATTTT.